This T cell receptor beta chain was observed in a study of human T cells and chemical hapten exposure. Looking at the study overall: Throughout the approximately 24-week study, diphenylcyclopropenone was applied weekly to the patients' scalps. Patch tests applied 0.01% DPC to the upper back, read at 6 days. TCR yield per sample varied, mainly due to pooled library volumes.

Trimming cost V 0 bases and J 0 bases, with 12 bases left between them. The CDR3 contains 16 residues. Looked up from germline, CDR1 is MNHNY and CDR2 is SVGAGI (reference sequence). The time point is: patch test 1, 2 weeks after DPC sensitization. Treatment indicated: therapeutic diphenylcyclopropenone sensitization with weekly scalp DPC. Only after blood had been drawn was each patch test applied. In this sample, this clonotype turned up a few times. MiXCR was run by TCRdb on the RACE reads, yielding one entry per CDR3 protein. This sample carries 55,000 to 85,000 distinct CDR3 sequences, around 9.8% of them seen once, and the ten largest clones take over 3%.

Sequenced here: whole blood, sampled in connection with sensitization to the hapten diphenylcyclopropenone (DPC). The chain is built from TRBV6-6 and TRBJ2-7; D is perhaps TRBD1 (5 bases). The sequence derives from a woman in her 40s with alopecia areata. Some clones in this sample may be carry-over from other donors' samples. This CDR3 is CASSYSTAGFSYEQYF. The CDR3 bases are TGTGCCAGCAGTTACTCGACAGCAGGGTTCTCCTACGAGCAGTACTTC.